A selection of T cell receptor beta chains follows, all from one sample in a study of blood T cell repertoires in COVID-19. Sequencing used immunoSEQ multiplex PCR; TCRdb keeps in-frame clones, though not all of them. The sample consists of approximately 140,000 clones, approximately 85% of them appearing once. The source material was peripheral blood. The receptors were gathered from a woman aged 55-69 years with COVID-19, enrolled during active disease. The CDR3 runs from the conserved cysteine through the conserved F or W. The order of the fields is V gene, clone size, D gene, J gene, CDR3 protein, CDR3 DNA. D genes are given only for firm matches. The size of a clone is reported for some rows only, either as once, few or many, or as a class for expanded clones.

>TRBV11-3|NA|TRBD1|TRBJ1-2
CASSSQGALFYGYTF
TGTGCCAGCAGCTCCCAGGGGGCCTTGTTCTATGGCTACACCTTC
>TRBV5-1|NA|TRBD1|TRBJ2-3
CASSQSGQGSPDTQYF
TGCGCCAGCAGCCAGTCCGGACAGGGAAGCCCAGATACGCAGTATTTT
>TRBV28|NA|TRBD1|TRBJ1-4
CASNKPRDRANEKLFF
TGTGCCAGCAACAAACCCCGGGACAGGGCTAATGAAAAACTGTTTTTT
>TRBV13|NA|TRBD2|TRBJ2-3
CASSLGRRGGSDTQYF
TGTGCCAGCAGCTTAGGCCGGCGGGGGGGTTCAGATACGCAGTATTTT
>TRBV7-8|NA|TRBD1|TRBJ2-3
CASSLRGQGASDTQYF
TGTGCCAGCAGCTTAAGGGGACAGGGGGCATCAGATACGCAGTATTTT
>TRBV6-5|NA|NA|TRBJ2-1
CASSYSEGEQFF
TGTGCCAGCAGTTACTCTGAGGGTGAGCAGTTCTTC
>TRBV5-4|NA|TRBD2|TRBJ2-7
CASSLGGGFNEQYF
TGTGCCAGCAGCTTGGGGGGGGGATTCAACGAGCAGTACTTC
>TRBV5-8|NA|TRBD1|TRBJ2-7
CASSWDRGSFGSYEQYF
TGTGCCAGCAGCTGGGACAGGGGGTCTTTTGGCTCCTACGAGCAGTACTTC
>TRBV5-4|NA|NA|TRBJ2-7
CASSLESGPTYEQYF
TGTGCCAGCAGCTTGGAGTCAGGGCCAACCTACGAGCAGTACTTC
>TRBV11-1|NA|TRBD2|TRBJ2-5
CASSLGTSGGQTQYF
TGTGCCAGCAGCTTAGGGACTAGCGGGGGCCAGACCCAGTACTTC
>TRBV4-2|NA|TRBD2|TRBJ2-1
CASSRGLAGDDEQFF
TGTGCCAGCAGCCGGGGACTAGCAGGGGACGATGAGCAGTTCTTC
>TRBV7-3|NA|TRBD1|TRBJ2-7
CASSPIPGTVYEQYF
TGTGCCAGCAGCCCCATACCCGGGACAGTCTACGAGCAGTACTTC
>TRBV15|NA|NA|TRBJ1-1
CATSRDGQTKAFF
TGTGCCACCAGCAGAGACGGACAGACCAAAGCTTTCTTT
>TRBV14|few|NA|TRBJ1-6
CASSQEGRYYNSPLHF
TGTGCCAGCAGCCAAGAAGGCAGGTACTATAATTCACCCCTCCACTTT
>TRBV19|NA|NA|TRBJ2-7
CASSAAGATLSEQYF
TGTGCCAGTAGTGCGGCAGGGGCCACTCTAAGCGAGCAGTACTTC